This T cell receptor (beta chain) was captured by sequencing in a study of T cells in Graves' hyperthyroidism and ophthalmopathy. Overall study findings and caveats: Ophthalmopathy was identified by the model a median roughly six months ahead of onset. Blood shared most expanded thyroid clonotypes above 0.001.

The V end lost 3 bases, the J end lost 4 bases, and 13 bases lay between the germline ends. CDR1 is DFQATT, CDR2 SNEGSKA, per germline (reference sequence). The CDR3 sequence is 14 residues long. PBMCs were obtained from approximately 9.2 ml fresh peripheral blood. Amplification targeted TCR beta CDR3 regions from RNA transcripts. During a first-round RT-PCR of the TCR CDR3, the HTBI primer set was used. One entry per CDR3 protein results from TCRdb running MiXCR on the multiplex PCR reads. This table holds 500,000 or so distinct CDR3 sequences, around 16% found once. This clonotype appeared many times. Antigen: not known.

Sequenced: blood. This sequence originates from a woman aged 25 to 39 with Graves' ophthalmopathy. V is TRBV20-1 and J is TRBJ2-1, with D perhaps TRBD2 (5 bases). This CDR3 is CSASQRRVYNEQFF. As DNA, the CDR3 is TGCAGTGCTAGTCAGCGGAGAGTATACAATGAGCAGTTCTTC.